The clone carrying this T cell receptor beta chain occurred many times. Its antigen is still unknown. A second PCR of roughly 7 to 11 cycles used a sample-barcoded 5' primer and a J-beta primer mix. Using its own MiXCR run on the 5' RACE reads, TCRdb lists one record per CDR3 protein. The sample holds 600,000 or so distinct CDR3 sequences, approximately 30% seen once. CDR1 and CDR2 (germline): MNHEY, SMNVEV (reference sequence). With 5 bases clipped from V and 2 bases from J, the junction kept 6 bases outside the gene matches. The CDR3 runs to 14 residues. The source of the sample is a study of blood T cells in healthy people across ages. Points from the study as a whole: The lack of PBMC sorting stopped any conclusive naive versus antigen-experienced comparison.

The chain links TRBV27 to TRBJ2-7, with TRBD1 matching 7 bases. This sequence was found in a woman of 80 years or more in good health. Sequences were obtained from blood. CDR3 amino acids: CASSLGQVPYEQYF. CDR3 nucleotide sequence: TGTGCCAGCAGTCTTGGACAGGTTCCCTACGAGCAGTACTTC.